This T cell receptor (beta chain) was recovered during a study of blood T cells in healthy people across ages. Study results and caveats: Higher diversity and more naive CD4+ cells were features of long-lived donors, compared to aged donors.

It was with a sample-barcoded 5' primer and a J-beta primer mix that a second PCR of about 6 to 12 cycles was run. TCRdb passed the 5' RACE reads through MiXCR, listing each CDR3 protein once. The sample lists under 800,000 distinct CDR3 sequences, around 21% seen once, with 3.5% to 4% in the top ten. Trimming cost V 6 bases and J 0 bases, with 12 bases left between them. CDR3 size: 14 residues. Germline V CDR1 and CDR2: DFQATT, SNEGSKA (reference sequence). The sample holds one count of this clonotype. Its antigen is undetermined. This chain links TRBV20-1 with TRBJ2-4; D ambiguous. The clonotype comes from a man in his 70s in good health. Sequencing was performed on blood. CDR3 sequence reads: CSAHPAVAKNIQYF. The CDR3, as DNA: TGCAGTGCCCACCCAGCTGTAGCCAAAAACATTCAGTACTTC.